These 31 T cell receptor beta chains share one sample of origin, sequenced in a study of human T cells and chemical hapten exposure. TCRdb reprocessed the RACE reads via MiXCR and lists one record per CDR3 protein. The sample carries some 96,000 distinct CDR3 sequences, 9% to 9.5% recorded once. Time point here: patch test 2, 6 weeks after DPC sensitization. The treatment here: therapeutic diphenylcyclopropenone sensitization with weekly scalp DPC. The specimen comprised whole blood, sampled in connection with sensitization to the hapten diphenylcyclopropenone (DPC). These receptors all stem from a woman aged 40-49 years with alopecia areata. Some clones in this sample may be carry-over from other donors' samples.

There are a few counts of this clonotype. The V and J genes are TRBV10-3 and TRBJ1-3; a weak D match, TRBD1 (6 bases). The germline CDR1 and CDR2 sequences are ENHRY and SYGVKD. The CDR3 sequence is 16 residues long. Trimming took 0 bases from V and 2 from J, leaving 11 bases between them. CDR3 DNA: TGTGCCATCAGTGAGTCGGGGGGCCCGGCTGGAAACACCATATATTTT. This gives the protein CAISESGGPAGNTIYF.

V is TRBV20-1 and J is TRBJ2-3, with 9 bases aligning to TRBD2. The V gene's germline CDR1 is DFQATT and CDR2 SNEGSKA (reference sequence). V shed 3 bases, J shed 4 bases, and the junction held 5 bases outside the gene matches. The CDR3 runs 14 residues. The CDR3 coding sequence is TGCAGTGCTAGGCCCGCGGGAGGGGCAGATACGCAGTATTTT. It specifies CSARPAGGADTQYF.

CDR3 loop: CASSNPTSGSLSSYNEQFF. The CDR3 DNA follows: TGTGCCAGCAGTAATCCGACTAGCGGGAGCCTCAGCTCCTACAATGAGCAGTTCTTC. This chain uses TRBV6-2 or TRBV6-3 with TRBJ2-1; 12 positions match TRBD2. Germline V gives CDR1 MNHEY, CDR2 SVGEGT. This CDR3 has 19 residues. V lost 5 bases, J lost 0 bases, and 11 bases stayed unmatched.

The chain uses TRBV6-2 or TRBV6-3 and TRBJ1-5; 8 bases map to TRBD1. There are 14 residues in the CDR3. Germline CDR1 is MNHEY and CDR2 is SVGEGT. V was pared by 5 bases and J by 5 bases, with 5 bases of the junction left unmatched. The CDR3 loop reads CASSTYRGYQPQHF. The CDR3, as DNA: TGTGCCAGCAGTACATACAGGGGGTATCAGCCCCAGCATTTT.

In this sample, this clonotype turned up many times. The chain combines TRBV29-1 with TRBJ2-7, with D tentatively TRBD1 (6 bases). The CDR3 is 13 residues long. The V end lost 7 bases, the J end lost 5 bases, and 18 bases lay between the germline ends. Germline values: CDR1 SQVTM, CDR2 ANQGSEA. CDR3: CSAEQGNRNEQYF. CDR3 in DNA: TGCAGCGCCGAACAGGGTAATAGGAACGAGCAGTACTTC.

In its sample, this clonotype was seen many times. The CDR3, as DNA: TGTGCCAGCAGCGGGACAGGGGGCCAGCATTTT. It specifies CASSGTGGQHF. This chain connects TRBV6-2 or TRBV6-3 to TRBJ1-5, with 11 nucleotides matching TRBD1. The CDR3 extends over 11 amino acids. Germline assignment: CDR1 MNHEY and CDR2 SVGEGT. The trim removed 6 bases at V and 12 bases at J, leaving 1 base unmatched.

J is TRBJ2-5 and V is TRBV2, with 7 bases lining up with TRBD2. The CDR3 totals 13 residues. V shed 8 bases and J 6 bases; nucleotides not matched to a gene: 9. From germline, CDR1 is SNHLY and CDR2 FYNNEI. The CDR3 DNA follows: TGTGCCAGCGGGGGGGATAGCGGACAGACCCAGTACTTC. Translated: CASGGDSGQTQYF.

The chain carries TRBV7-2 and TRBJ2-7; no firm D call. The V gene lost 2 bases and the J gene lost 5 bases, with 4 bases spanning the gap. CDR1 is SGHTA and CDR2 is FQGNSA in the germline V gene. The CDR3 is 11 amino acids. CDR3 coding DNA: TGTGCCAGCAGCTTATTCAACGAGCAGTACTTC. This sequence encodes CASSLFNEQYF.

This clonotype was observed many times. The chain carries TRBV11-1 and TRBJ2-1, with D maybe TRBD2 (7 bases). Germline V CDR1 and CDR2: SGHAT, FQDESV (reference sequence). With 8 bases removed from V and 5 bases from J, the gap between germline ends came to 16 bases. CDR3 length equals 14 residues. The CDR3 protein is CASGGGRTHNEQFF. The DNA for the CDR3 is TGTGCCAGCGGGGGGGGCCGAACCCACAATGAGCAGTTCTTC.

This clonotype was seen a few times. The chain carries TRBV6-6 and TRBJ1-6, with D perhaps matching TRBD1 (6 bases). The CDR3 has 14 residues. V was cut by 2 bases and J by 7 bases, with 9 bases left in between. Germline V gene data show CDR1 as MNHNY and CDR2 as SVGAGI (reference sequence). CDR3 DNA: TGTGCCAGCAGTTACACAGGGCAAAATTCACCCCTCCACTTT. Amino acid sequence: CASSYTGQNSPLHF.

This clonotype was seen only a few times. The J gene is TRBJ1-1, the V gene TRBV7-2, with a tentative D call TRBD1 (5 bases). Germline V gene sequence: CDR1 SGHTA, CDR2 FQGNSA. This CDR3 comprises 14 residues. Trimming removed 1 base from V and 2 bases from J, with 8 bases in between. CDR3 sequence reads: CASSLVGGNTEAFF. For the CDR3, the DNA is TGTGCCAGCAGCTTAGTTGGGGGAAACACTGAAGCTTTCTTT. Based on the CDR3 plus reference TRBV7-2 and TRBJ1-1, the full variable domain is GAGVSQSPSNKVTEKGKDVELRCDPISGHTALYWYRQSLGQGLEFLIYFQGNSAPDKSGLPSDRFSAERTGGSVSTLTIQRTQQEDSAVYLCASSLVGGNTEAFFGQGTRLTVV.

The table lists this clonotype with many counts. This chain joins TRBV29-1 and TRBJ2-1; 9 nucleotides line up with TRBD2. Germline V gene data show CDR1 as SQVTM and CDR2 as ANQGSEA. V lost 4 bases to trimming and J lost 0 bases; unmatched junction nucleotides: 4. CDR3 size: 15 residues. The CDR3 nucleotides are TGCAGCGTTGGGGTTAGCGGGAGCTCCTACAATGAGCAGTTCTTC. Protein product: CSVGVSGSSYNEQFF.

The J gene is TRBJ1-5, the V gene TRBV28; D not resolved. V dropped 1 base and J dropped 1 base, with 11 bases sitting between them. Germline V lookup: CDR1 MDHEN, CDR2 SYDVKM. The CDR3 is made up of 16 amino acids. Written as DNA, the CDR3 is TGTGCCAGCAGTTTATCGACCAAACGGAGCAATCAGCCCCAGCATTTT. Encoded protein: CASSLSTKRSNQPQHF.

The CDR3 is CASSQNDRTYEQYF. CDR3 nucleotides: TGTGCCAGCAGCCAAAACGACAGGACCTACGAGCAGTACTTC. J is TRBJ2-7 and V is TRBV3-1; possibly TRBD1 for D (6 bases). Germline values: CDR1 LGHDT, CDR2 YNNKEL (reference sequence). Trimming shortened V by 2 bases and J by 2 bases, and 10 bases separated the two germline ends. CDR3 length equals 14 residues.

The V gene is TRBV15, the J gene TRBJ1-3, with D possibly TRBD1 on 5 matching bases. The CDR3 sequence is 17 residues long. With 0 bases removed from V and 0 bases from J, the gap between germline ends came to 12 bases. Germline V gene lookup returns CDR1 LNHNV and CDR2 YYDKDF (reference sequence). In DNA, the CDR3 is TGTGCCACCAGCAGAGATCTGGGGGGTATCTCTGGAAACACCATATATTTT. This sequence encodes CATSRDLGGISGNTIYF.

The chain links TRBV7-9 to TRBJ2-7; unclear D gene. The V gene lost 2 bases and the J gene lost 6 bases, with 8 bases spanning the gap. The CDR3 runs to 12 residues. Germline V gives CDR1 SEHNR, CDR2 FQNEAQ (reference sequence). CDR3: CASSLRIPEQYF. As DNA, the CDR3 is TGTGCCAGCAGCTTAAGAATTCCCGAGCAGTACTTC.

The rearrangement joins TRBV19 to TRBJ2-7, with TRBD2 matching 8 bases. Germline CDR1 LNHDA, CDR2 SQIVND (reference sequence). V was clipped by 6 bases and J by 0 bases; unmatched bases: 4. This CDR3 region has 14 residues. As DNA, the CDR3 is TGTGCCAGTAGAAGACTAGCGAACTCCTACGAGCAGTACTTC. This translates into CASRRLANSYEQYF.

This clonotype was observed a handful of times. In DNA, the CDR3 is TGTGCCAGCAGCTTAGGGGCAGGGCCGGTCGAGCAGTACTTC. Residues: CASSLGAGPVEQYF. The rearrangement uses TRBV7-2 and TRBJ2-7; possible D gene TRBD1, 5 bases. Germline assignment: CDR1 SGHTA and CDR2 FQGNSA. V was cut by 1 base and J by 6 bases, with 13 bases left in between. There are 14 residues in the CDR3.

This clonotype came up many times. The chain recombines TRBV7-9 with TRBJ2-1, with a weak D call TRBD2 (5 bases). The CDR3 runs to 15 residues. From germline, CDR1 is SEHNR and CDR2 FQNEAQ (reference sequence). Between the trimmed V and J ends, which lost 6 bases and 0 bases, there was a span of 12 bases. The CDR3 coding sequence is TGTGCCAGCAGTCCCCGGGGTAGCTCCTACAATGAGCAGTTCTTC. Translated: CASSPRGSSYNEQFF.

This clonotype has more than one count but fewer than ten. The rearrangement uses TRBV5-4 and TRBJ2-7; 7 nucleotides agree with TRBD2. CDR3 length: 14 residues. Germline lookup yields CDR1 SGHNT and CDR2 YYREEE (reference sequence). V dropped 0 bases and J dropped 4; count of bases not matched to a gene: 4. The CDR3 nucleotides read TGTGCCAGCAGCTTGGAGCTAGCGGATTACGAGCAGTACTTC. The encoded protein is CASSLELADYEQYF.

The V gene is TRBV28, the J gene TRBJ1-2; no firm D call. The CDR3 is 14 residues long. V lost 5 bases and J lost 1, with 11 bases in between. Germline loops: CDR1 MDHEN, CDR2 SYDVKM. The CDR3 DNA reads as TGTGCCAGCAGTCCGACATACCGTAACTATGGCTACACCTTC. Translating gives CASSPTYRNYGYTF.

This clonotype has ten or more counts. V is TRBV7-8 and J is TRBJ2-1; 10 bases fit TRBD2. The germline CDR1 and CDR2 sequences are SGHVS and FQNEAQ. The CDR3 extends over 16 amino acids. V dropped 2 bases and J dropped 3; count of bases not matched to a gene: 4. CDR3 in DNA: TGTGCCAGCAGCTTAAGGACTAGCGGACTCTACAATGAGCAGTTCTTC. Translating it yields CASSLRTSGLYNEQFF. The whole variable domain, remainder taken from reference TRBV7-8 and TRBJ2-1, is GAGVSQSPRYKVAKRGQDVALRCDPISGHVSLFWYQQALGQGPEFLTYFQNEAQLDKSGLPSDRFFAERPEGSVSTLKIQRTQQEDSAVYLCASSLRTSGLYNEQFFGPGTRLTVL.

V usage is TRBV6-5 and J usage is TRBJ2-7, with D possibly TRBD1 on 5 matching bases. The CDR3 consists of 18 residues. In germline, CDR1 is MNHEY, CDR2 SVGAGI. The V end was cut by 0 bases, the J end by 2 bases, with 20 bases between. DNA of the CDR3: TGTGCCAGCAGTTACTCTCGCCCCCGGCCAGGGTTGGCCTACGAGCAGTACTTC. It encodes CASSYSRPRPGLAYEQYF.

V gene TRBV5-5 combines with J gene TRBJ2-5; the D gene is possibly TRBD2 (5 bases). The CDR3 covers 12 residues. The germline gives CDR1 SGHKS, CDR2 YYEKEE (reference sequence). V lost 4 bases and J lost 2, with 6 bases in between. This chain's CDR3 is CASSPGQETQYF. DNA of the CDR3: TGTGCCAGCAGCCCGGGGCAAGAGACCCAGTACTTC.

This clonotype was seen ten or more times. The chain joins TRBV12-3 or TRBV12-4 to TRBJ1-4; TRBD1 agrees at 10 bases. J gave up 5 bases and V 3 bases, and 0 bases lay outside the gene matches. The CDR3 is made up of 14 amino acids. The CDR3 region is CASSLTGGNEKLFF. The DNA of the CDR3 is TGTGCCAGCAGTTTGACAGGGGGCAATGAAAAACTGTTTTTT.

This clonotype has only one observation. The V gene is TRBV28, the J gene TRBJ2-1; weak D call: TRBD1 (6 bases). V was shortened by 6 bases and J by 9 bases, with 21 bases between the two germline ends. The CDR3 consists of 15 residues. Germline V gives CDR1 MDHEN, CDR2 SYDVKM. The CDR3 reads CASRPLGASSREQFF. The CDR3 DNA reads TGTGCCAGCAGACCCCTGGGGGCTAGCTCGCGTGAGCAGTTCTTC.

The CDR3 bases are TGTGCCAGCAGTTTCGCGGTATTTTCTTACAATGAGCAGTTCTTC. Encoded protein: CASSFAVFSYNEQFF. The J gene is TRBJ2-1, the V gene TRBV28; D ambiguous. Germline V gives CDR1 MDHEN, CDR2 SYDVKM. Trimming took off 3 bases at V and 4 bases at J, with 13 bases between the two ends. The CDR3 is 15 residues long.

This clonotype was counted only a few times. V is TRBV7-3 and J is TRBJ2-3; possible D gene TRBD1, 5 bases. This CDR3 has 13 amino acids. Trimming took 5 bases from V and 7 from J, leaving 13 bases between them. CDR1 is SGHTA and CDR2 is FQGTGA in the germline V gene. The CDR3 nucleotides are TGTGCCAGCAGCCCTACCCAGGGTTATACGCAGTATTTT. Protein: CASSPTQGYTQYF.

At least ten counts were recorded for this clonotype. The genes are TRBV4-3 and TRBJ2-3; 8 bases fit TRBD2. Germline V CDR1 and CDR2: LGHNA, YSLEER. The CDR3 is made up of 17 amino acids. V shed 1 base, J shed 1 base, and the junction held 7 bases outside the gene matches. CDR3 loop: CASSQVLAVRGTDTQYF. The CDR3 DNA reads TGCGCCAGCAGCCAAGTACTAGCGGTTCGAGGCACAGATACGCAGTATTTT.

V gene TRBV7-2 combines with J gene TRBJ2-3; TRBD1 aligns across 10 bases. The junction had 3 bases not matched to a gene; V was cut back by 5 bases and J by 4 bases. From germline, CDR1 is SGHTA and CDR2 FQGNSA. This CDR3 region has 14 residues. The CDR3 spells CASSGGTGADTQYF. CDR3 bases: TGTGCCAGCAGCGGAGGGACAGGGGCAGATACGCAGTATTTT. Filled out from reference TRBV7-2 and TRBJ2-3, the complete variable domain reads GAGVSQSPSNKVTEKGKDVELRCDPISGHTALYWYRQSLGQGLEFLIYFQGNSAPDKSGLPSDRFSAERTGGSVSTLTIQRTQQEDSAVYLCASSGGTGADTQYFGPGTRLTVL.

This clonotype was observed a handful of times. The chain has TRBV7-9 and TRBJ1-1; a possible D gene is TRBD1 (5 bases). The CDR3 is 13 amino acids. Looked up from germline, CDR1 is SEHNR and CDR2 is FQNEAQ (reference sequence). Trimming left V 5 bases short and J 8 bases short, with 15 bases between. The CDR3 spells CASSLQGNLEAFF. DNA of the CDR3: TGTGCCAGCAGCCTCCAGGGAAACCTCGAAGCTTTCTTT.